This section outlines one T cell receptor (beta chain) sequence together with its context. Its target is unknown. Treatment noted: roughly 10-day PBMC culture with coronavirus spike peptide pools or control peptides (ViraFEST assay). Antigen-specific T cells were expanded with peptide pools by ViraFEST, and TCRs were then sequenced. Dates of positive PCR ran from March to December 2020, before US Alpha, Beta and Delta variants. The data originate from a study of vaccination and CD4 T cells after COVID-19. Study background: Median time from second vaccine dose to sampling was over 55 days (14 to 241). Cultures that served as controls received a CEFX pool, an HIV-1 Nef pool, or no peptide.

With 7 bases removed from V and 3 bases from J, the gap between germline ends came to 12 bases. The CDR3 totals 13 residues. Sequencing of the DNA from cultured CD4+ T cells was carried out with the Oncomine TCR Beta short-read assay. TCRdb redid the calling of the PCR reads with MiXCR, one entry per CDR3 protein. The sample shows 15,000 to 20,000 distinct CDR3 sequences, 55% of them seen only once. The chain employs TRBV12-3 or TRBV12-4 and TRBJ1-1, with D perhaps TRBD1 (5 bases). This TCR derives from a human donor who had recovered from COVID-19. The sample consisted of CD4+ T cells from blood, cultured in vitro. CDR3 sequence reads: CASTLRGDTEAFF. The CDR3 DNA reads TGTGCCAGCACCTTGAGAGGGGACACTGAAGCTTTCTTT.